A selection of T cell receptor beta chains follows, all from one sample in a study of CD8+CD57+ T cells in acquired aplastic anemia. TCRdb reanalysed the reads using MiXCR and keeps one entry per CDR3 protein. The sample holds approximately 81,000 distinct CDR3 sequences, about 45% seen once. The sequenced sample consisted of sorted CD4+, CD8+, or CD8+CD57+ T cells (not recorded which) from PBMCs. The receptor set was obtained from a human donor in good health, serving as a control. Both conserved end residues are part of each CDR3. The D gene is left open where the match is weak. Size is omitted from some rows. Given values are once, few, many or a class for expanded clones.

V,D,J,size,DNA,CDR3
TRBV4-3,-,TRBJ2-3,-,TGCGCCAGCAGCCAAGATGGCTATACGCAGTATTTT,CASSQDGYTQYF
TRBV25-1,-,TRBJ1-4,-,TGTGCCAGCAGGCCGGGCCATACGGAAAAACTGTTTTTT,CASRPGHTEKLFF
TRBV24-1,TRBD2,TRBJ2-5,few,TGTGCCACTGCGGGAGTCGGCGGGGAGACCCAGTACTTC,CATAGVGGETQYF
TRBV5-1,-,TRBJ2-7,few,TGCGCCAGCAGCCTCTCCATCGACTACGAGCAGTACTTC,CASSLSIDYEQYF
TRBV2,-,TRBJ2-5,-,TGTGCCAGCAGCGTGACGGGGATGGGGGAGACCCAGTACTTC,CASSVTGMGETQYF
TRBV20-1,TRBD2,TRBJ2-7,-,TGCAGTGCTAGTTATGAGACTAGCGGACTCTACGAGCAGTACTTC,CSASYETSGLYEQYF
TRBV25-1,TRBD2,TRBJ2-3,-,TGTGCCGGCAGTGCTAGAGTGAGAGCGGGGGGGCGAGATACGCAGTATTTT,CAGSARVRAGGRDTQYF
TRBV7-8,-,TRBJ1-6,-,TGTGCCAGCAGCCCCGAGAGGGGTGGTTCACCCCTCCACTTT,CASSPERGGSPLHF
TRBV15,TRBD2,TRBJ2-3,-,TGTGCCACCAGCAGAGTCCGGGAGGCGGTAGATACGCAGTATTTT,CATSRVREAVDTQYF
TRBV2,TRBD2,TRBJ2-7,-,TGTGCCAGCACTCGACTAGCGGCTATATACGAGCAGTACTTC,CASTRLAAIYEQYF
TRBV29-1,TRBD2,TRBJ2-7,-,TGCAGCGTAACTAGCGGGGGGGCCTACGAGCAGTACTTC,CSVTSGGAYEQYF
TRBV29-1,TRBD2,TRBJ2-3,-,TGCAGCGTTGGTTCCTCTAGCGGGGGTGATACGCAGTATTTT,CSVGSSSGGDTQYF
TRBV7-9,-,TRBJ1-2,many,TGTGCCAGCAGCCTTGACAGGACCTATGGCTACACCTTC,CASSLDRTYGYTF
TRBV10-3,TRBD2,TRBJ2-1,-,TGTGCCATCAGTGAGCGGGGGGGCTTTGGGTACAATGAGCAGTTCTTC,CAISERGGFGYNEQFF
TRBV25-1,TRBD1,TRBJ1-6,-,TGTGCCAGCAGTGATTCAACACAGGGGGCTGGATCACCCCTCCACTTT,CASSDSTQGAGSPLHF
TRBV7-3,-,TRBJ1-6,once,TGTGCCAGCAGTGTTAAGGCTTCCTCTTCACCCCTCCACTTT,CASSVKASSSPLHF
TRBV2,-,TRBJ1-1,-,TGTGCCAGGGTAACTAAATGGGGGGCAGGTGAAGCTTTCTTT,CARVTKWGAGEAFF
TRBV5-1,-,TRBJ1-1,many,TGCGCCAGCTATCGGGACCTAGGGTTCACTGAAGCTTTCTTT,CASYRDLGFTEAFF
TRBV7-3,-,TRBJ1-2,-,TGTGCCAGCAGCGACGGGACCGGCTATGGCTACACCTTC,CASSDGTGYGYTF
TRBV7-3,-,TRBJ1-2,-,TGTGCCAGCAGCAGTCCCGAGAACGCGCACTATGGCTACACCTTC,CASSSPENAHYGYTF
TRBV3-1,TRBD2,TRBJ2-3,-,TGTGCCAGCAGCCCATCCGGGACTAGCGGGCCCACAGATACGCAGTATTTT,CASSPSGTSGPTDTQYF
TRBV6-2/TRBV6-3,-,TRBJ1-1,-,TGTGCCAGCAGTTCCCCTTACACCCTTGGAGACACTGAAGCTTTCTTT,CASSSPYTLGDTEAFF
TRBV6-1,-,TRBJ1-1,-,TGTGCCAGCAGTGGTAACCCCGAGGGAGCTTTCTTT,CASSGNPEGAFF
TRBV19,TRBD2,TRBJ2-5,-,TGTGCCAGTAGTATAGGGACTAGCGGGGCACAAGAGACCCAGTACTTC,CASSIGTSGAQETQYF
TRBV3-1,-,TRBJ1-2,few,TGTGCCAGCAGCCAAGGAGGCAGGGTTCATTATGGCTACACCTTC,CASSQGGRVHYGYTF
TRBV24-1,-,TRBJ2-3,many,TGTGCCACCTCCCAGGGAGACGGTTTTGCGGATACGCAGTATTTT,CATSQGDGFADTQYF
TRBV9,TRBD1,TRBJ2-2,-,TGTGCCAGCAGCGTAGCTACGGGGACAGGGGCAAGTATCGGGGAGCTGTTTTTT,CASSVATGTGASIGELFF
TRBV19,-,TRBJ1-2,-,TGTGCCAGCACTTCAGACTATGGCTACACCTTC,CASTSDYGYTF